A single sample gave rise to the 7 T cell receptor beta chains below, sequenced in a study of identical twins. A single record per CDR3 protein comes from TCRdb applying MiXCR to the 5' RACE reads. The data show about 240,000 distinct CDR3 sequences, with more than 9% seen just once and 10% held by the top ten. The sample taken for sequencing was memory T cells sorted from blood. These receptors were taken from a man aged 50 to 60 in good health.

This clonotype was counted ten times or more. The V gene is TRBV6-1, the J gene TRBJ2-3; D is perhaps TRBD1 or TRBD2 (5 bases each). Germline-derived CDR1 and CDR2 are MNHNS and SASEGT. This CDR3 has 14 amino acids. With 4 bases removed from V and 7 bases from J, the gap between germline ends came to 15 bases. The CDR3 loop reads CASSVRDRDHTQYF. The CDR3 nucleotides read TGTGCCAGCAGTGTGAGGGATAGGGACCATACGCAGTATTTT.

The chain uses TRBV7-9 and TRBJ2-1; 9 nucleotides match TRBD1. Trimming removed 6 bases from V and 4 bases from J; junction bases left unmatched: 7. Looked up from germline, CDR1 is SEHNR and CDR2 is FQNEAQ (reference sequence). The CDR3 covers 15 residues. The CDR3 protein is CASSKGGQGYNEQFF. The CDR3 bases are TGTGCCAGCAGTAAGGGGGGACAGGGATACAATGAGCAGTTCTTC.

This clonotype was detected only a few times. V gene TRBV6-2 or TRBV6-3 combines with J gene TRBJ1-4; 8 bases are shared with TRBD1. This CDR3 has 20 amino acids. V shed 2 bases and J 3 bases; nucleotides not matched to a gene: 17. CDR1 MNHEY and CDR2 SVGEGT come from the germline V gene. The CDR3 nucleotides read TGTGCCAGCAGTTACGTCGAGACAGGGGATTGGTTGCAAGCTAATGAAAAACTGTTTTTT. Amino acids: CASSYVETGDWLQANEKLFF.

In this sample, this clonotype turned up many times. The gene calls are TRBV20-1 and TRBJ1-2, with D possibly matching TRBD1 (6 bases). Germline CDR1 and CDR2: DFQATT and SNEGSKA (reference sequence). The CDR3 is 13 residues long. V was trimmed by 0 bases and J by 6 bases, leaving 11 bases between them. CDR3 in amino acids: CSARDWQGNGYTF. The DNA of the CDR3 is TGCAGTGCTAGAGATTGGCAGGGGAATGGCTACACCTTC.

V is TRBV28 and J is TRBJ2-7; D is undetermined. From germline, CDR1 is MDHEN and CDR2 SYDVKM. There are 15 residues in the CDR3. The V and J ends lost 9 bases and 4 bases respectively, with 22 bases between them. CDR3 sequence (DNA): TGTGCCAGGAAGACGGTGGGCGGATCTTTATACGAGCAGTACTTC. Amino acid sequence: CARKTVGGSLYEQYF.

This clonotype was seen at least ten times. This CDR3 reads CATSRRTAYNSPLHF. CDR3 bases: TGTGCCACCAGCAGAAGGACAGCTTATAATTCACCCCTCCACTTT. V usage is TRBV15 and J usage is TRBJ1-6; weak D call: TRBD1 (6 bases). Germline CDR1 reads LNHNV; CDR2 reads YYDKDF (reference sequence). Trimming took off 2 bases at V and 4 bases at J, with 9 bases between the two ends. The CDR3 is 15 residues long.

The chain carries TRBV7-2 and TRBJ2-1; 10 nucleotides align to TRBD2. Trimming at V came to 5 bases and at J to 4 bases, leaving 11 bases not matched to a gene. This CDR3 has 17 amino acids. Germline assignment: CDR1 SGHTA and CDR2 FQGNSA. The CDR3: CASSPRRASGGYNEQFF. In nucleotides, the CDR3 is TGTGCCAGCAGCCCCAGGAGGGCTAGCGGGGGATACAATGAGCAGTTCTTC. Looking up the rest from reference TRBV7-2 and TRBJ2-1 gives the full variable domain: GAGVSQSPSNKVTEKGKDVELRCDPISGHTALYWYRQSLGQGLEFLIYFQGNSAPDKSGLPSDRFSAERTGGSVSTLTIQRTQQEDSAVYLCASSPRRASGGYNEQFFGPGTRLTVL.